This T cell receptor (beta chain) was retrieved from a study of cytomegalovirus exposure and HLA in healthy donors. Primers: 60 Vbeta forward and 13 Jbeta reverse. The table came from immunoSEQ multiplex PCR; TCRdb's copy has only in-frame clones and leaves some out. The listing records some 82,000 clones. The CDR3 runs 14 residues. CDR1 is KGHSH, CDR2 LQKENI, per germline. Trimming left V 2 bases short and J 8 bases short, with 15 bases between. About this clone itself: Its antigen is as yet unknown.

Broader study findings: CMV serostatus was the only recorded immune exposure for donors. Likely technical artifact: a cluster of highly shared sequence variants.

The specimen sequenced was PBMCs. The V and J genes are TRBV18 and TRBJ1-2; D might be TRBD1 (5 bases). This sequence originates from a woman in her twenties or thirties in good health and CMV-seronegative. CDR3 amino acids: CASSPRQGLSGYTF. The CDR3, as DNA: TGTGCCAGCTCACCAAGGCAGGGCCTCTCAGGCTACACCTTC.